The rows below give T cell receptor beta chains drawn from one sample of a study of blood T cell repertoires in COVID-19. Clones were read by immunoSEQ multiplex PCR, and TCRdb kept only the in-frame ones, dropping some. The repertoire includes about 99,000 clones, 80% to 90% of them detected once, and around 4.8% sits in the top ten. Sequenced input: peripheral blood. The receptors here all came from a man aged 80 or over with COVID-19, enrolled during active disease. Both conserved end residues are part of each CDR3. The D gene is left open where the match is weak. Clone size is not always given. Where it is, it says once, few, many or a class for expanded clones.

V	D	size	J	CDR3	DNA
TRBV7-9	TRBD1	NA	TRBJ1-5	CASSLGDRGKGEPQHF	TGTGCCAGCAGCTTAGGGGACAGGGGGAAAGGCGAGCCCCAGCATTTT
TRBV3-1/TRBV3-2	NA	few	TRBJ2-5	CASSQVFGGGMETQYF	TGTGCCAGCAGCCAAGTATTTGGGGGGGGCATGGAGACCCAGTACTTC
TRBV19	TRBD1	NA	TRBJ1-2	CASSTNRGSNYGYTF	TGTGCCAGTAGTACTAACAGGGGTTCTAACTATGGCTACACCTTC
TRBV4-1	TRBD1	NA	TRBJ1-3	CASSQVLTGRSGNTIYF	TGCGCCAGCAGCCAAGTCCTGACAGGGCGCTCTGGAAACACCATATATTTT
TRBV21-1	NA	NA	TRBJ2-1	CASSKSSWGRKGVNEQFF	TGTGCCAGCAGCAAATCGTCGTGGGGCCGGAAGGGGGTAAATGAGCAGTTCTTC
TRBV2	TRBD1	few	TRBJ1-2	CASSFALGQSIYGYTF	TGTGCCAGCAGTTTTGCCCTGGGACAGTCCATCTATGGCTACACCTTC
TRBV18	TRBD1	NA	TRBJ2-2	CASSPRGQGQYPGELFF	TGTGCCAGCTCACCACGCGGACAGGGACAATATCCCGGGGAGCTGTTTTTT
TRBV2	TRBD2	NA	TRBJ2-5	CASSEGGGAPETQYF	TGTGCCAGCAGTGAAGGCGGGGGGGCCCCAGAGACCCAGTACTTC
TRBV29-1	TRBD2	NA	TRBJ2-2	CSAGLVNTGELFF	TGCAGCGCGGGACTAGTGAACACCGGGGAGCTGTTTTTT
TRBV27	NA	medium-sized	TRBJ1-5	CASKSNAGRQPQHF	TGTGCCAGCAAATCTAATGCGGGCCGTCAGCCCCAGCATTTT
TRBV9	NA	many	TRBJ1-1	CASSVGQAGTEAFF	TGTGCCAGCAGCGTAGGACAGGCTGGCACTGAAGCTTTCTTT
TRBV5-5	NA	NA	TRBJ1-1	CASSLAAGNTEAFF	TGTGCCAGCAGCTTGGCCGCGGGGAATACTGAAGCTTTCTTT
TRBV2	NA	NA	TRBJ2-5	CASSRLLSQETQYF	TGTGCCAGCAGTCGACTGCTGTCTCAAGAGACCCAGTACTTC
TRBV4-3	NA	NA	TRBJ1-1	CASSRSGTHNTEAFF	TGCGCCAGCAGCCGGTCCGGGACACATAACACTGAAGCTTTCTTT
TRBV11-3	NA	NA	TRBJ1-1	CASSPGGQNTEAFF	TGTGCCAGCAGCCCCGGCGGACAGAACACTGAAGCTTTCTTT
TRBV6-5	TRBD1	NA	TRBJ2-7	CASSYSSGTDRGEQYF	TGTGCCAGCAGTTACTCATCGGGGACAGACAGGGGGGAGCAGTACTTC
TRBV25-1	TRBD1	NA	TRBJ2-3	CASSAGQKTDTQYF	TGTGCCAGCAGTGCGGGACAGAAAACAGATACGCAGTATTTT